This T cell receptor (beta chain) stems from a study of beta chain features in type 1 diabetes. Study-wide results and limits: A closer apparent resemblance between naive, central memory and Treg TCRB repertoires was seen in patients than in healthy donors. People with Type 1 diabetes carried modestly yet significantly shorter TCRB CDR3s in all four CD4+ subsets.

The CDR3 extends over 12 amino acids. Germline loops: CDR1 SGHVS, CDR2 FQNEAQ. Trimming removed 5 bases from V and 12 bases from J, with 16 bases in between. The table lists this clone with a few counts. Its antigen is as yet unknown. The investigators reverse transcribed all of the isolated RNA, so they sequenced expressed TCRB transcripts. Naive, central memory and regulatory T cell samples averaged around 3.5 million immunoSEQ reads each. Data came from immunoSEQ multiplex PCR; TCRdb stores just in-frame clones and leaves some out. The sample contains roughly 700,000 clones, under 15% of which appear only once.

This sequence joins TRBV7-8 and TRBJ1-2; possibly TRBD1 for D (6 bases). This clonotype was sampled from a man younger than 35 with type 1 diabetes. The sample consisted of naive CD4+ T cells from blood. This CDR3 is CASSERTAGHTF. As DNA, the CDR3 is TGTGCCAGCAGCGAAAGGACAGCGGGTCACACCTTC.